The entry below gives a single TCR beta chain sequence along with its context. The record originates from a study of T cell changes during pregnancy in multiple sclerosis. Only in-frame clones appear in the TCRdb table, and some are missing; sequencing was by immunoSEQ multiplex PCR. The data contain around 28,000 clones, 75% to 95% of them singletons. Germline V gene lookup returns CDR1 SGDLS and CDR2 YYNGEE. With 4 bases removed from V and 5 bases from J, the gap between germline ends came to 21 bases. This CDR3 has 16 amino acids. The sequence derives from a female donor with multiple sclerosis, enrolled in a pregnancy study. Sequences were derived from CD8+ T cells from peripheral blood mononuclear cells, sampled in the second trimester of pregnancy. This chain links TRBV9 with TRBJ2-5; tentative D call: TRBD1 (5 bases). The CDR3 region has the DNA TGTGCCAGCAGCCGTAATAGGGGCCAAACCGGGGAGACCCAGTACTTC. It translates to CASSRNRGQTGETQYF.